This T cell receptor beta chain was recovered during a study of CD8 T cells in Susac syndrome. The RNA, 0.5 to 1 ug, was put through reverse transcription using random hexamers. TCRdb re-called the immunoSEQ multiplex PCR reads with MiXCR, one entry per CDR3 protein. The data show 150,000 to 160,000 distinct CDR3 sequences, with nearly 97% seen just once and 0.15% held by the top ten. V lost 9 bases and J 1 base, leaving 12 bases between the germline ends. There are 13 residues in the CDR3. CDR1 MNHEY and CDR2 SMNVEV come from the germline V gene (reference sequence). This receptor was identified in a human donor with multiple sclerosis. Sample: CD8+ T cells from PBMCs. The V and J genes are TRBV27 and TRBJ2-5; D possibly corresponds to TRBD1 (6 bases). CDR3 sequence (DNA): TGTGCCAGTTGGGGGCAGGGCCAAGAGACCCAGTACTTC. The encoded protein is CASWGQGQETQYF.